This T cell receptor (beta chain) is drawn from a study of STAT3 mutations in large granular lymphocyte leukemia. The study, taken as a whole, reports: In about 30% of the 18 patients, new TCR clonotypes emerged after therapy. Every T-LGLL patient had at least one immunodominant TCRbeta clonotype.

Turning to this clone: Its specificity is not known.

V lost 3 bases, J lost 7 bases, and 15 bases lay in between. The CDR3 extends over 14 amino acids. Germline CDR1 is MDHEN and CDR2 is SYDVKM. Sequenced by immunoSEQ multiplex PCR; TCRdb stores in-frame clones only, minus some. The data hold tens of thousands of clones, with about 81% observed a single time. The receptor comes from a human donor with T large granular lymphocyte leukemia. Some clones in this sample may be carry-over from other donors' samples. Source material: PBMCs. The chain carries TRBV28 and TRBJ2-5; D is undetermined. CDR3 DNA sequence: TGTGCCAGCAGTTTCCTGGAAGGCAGAGGGACCCAGTACTTC. It yields the protein CASSFLEGRGTQYF.